The 13 T cell receptor beta chains presented below share a single source sample, sequenced in a study of blood T cell repertoires in COVID-19. Measured with immunoSEQ multiplex PCR; TCRdb has only the in-frame clones, and not every one. The table includes more than 200,000 clones, 85% to 90% detected once. Sequenced: peripheral blood. These receptors all stem from a man in his forties or fifties with COVID-19, enrolled during active disease.

The chain employs TRBV6-4 and TRBJ1-6; weak D call: TRBD1 (5 bases). V lost 5 bases to trimming and J lost 5 bases, with 13 bases between them. This CDR3 has 15 residues. Germline V gives CDR1 MRHNA, CDR2 SNTAGT. CDR3 nucleotide sequence: TGTGCCAGCAGTCCCCTTGGGGGGGATAATTCACCCCTCCACTTT. This encodes CASSPLGGDNSPLHF.

V is TRBV7-9 and J is TRBJ1-1, with 7 nucleotides matching TRBD1. Germline CDR1 reads SEHNR; CDR2 reads FQNEAQ (reference sequence). The CDR3 has 13 residues. With 6 bases clipped from V and 4 bases from J, the junction kept 5 bases outside the gene matches. CDR3 sequence (DNA): TGTGCCAGCAGGAACAGGGGCCCCACTGAAGCTTTCTTT. As protein: CASRNRGPTEAFF.

The rearrangement joins TRBV7-2 to TRBJ1-2; D unresolved. Germline CDR1 reads SGHTA; CDR2 reads FQGNSA. The CDR3 loop spans 13 amino acids. Trimming left V 5 bases short and J 2 bases short, with 9 bases between. The CDR3 DNA reads as TGTGCCAGCAGCCTGACGGAGAACTATGGCTACACCTTC. Translating it yields CASSLTENYGYTF.

This chain links TRBV21-1 with TRBJ1-6; the table's TRBD1 call for D was not verified on the DNA. TRBV21-1 is tagged as a pseudogene. This CDR3 has 15 residues. The CDR3 nucleotides are TGTGCCAGCAGCTTTGACGGGACAGGGAATTCACCCCTCCACTTT. Its translation is CASSFDGTGNSPLHF.

This clone was counted only a few times. The gene calls are TRBV6-5 and TRBJ2-1; TRBD1 matches at 9 bases. The CDR3 loop spans 14 amino acids. After removal of 8 bases from V and 7 bases from J, the junction contained 9 bases not matched to a gene. From germline, CDR1 is MNHEY and CDR2 SVGAGI. The CDR3: CASSRDRVKNEQFF. The DNA of the CDR3 is TGTGCCAGCTCCCGGGACAGGGTCAAAAATGAGCAGTTCTTC.

Regarding this clone: Within the sample, other DNA sequences also encode this same CDR3. The V and J genes are TRBV28 and TRBJ1-5; 8 bases match TRBD1. Germline V gene sequence: CDR1 MDHEN, CDR2 SYDVKM. Trimming removed 6 bases from V and 4 bases from J; junction bases left unmatched: 11. The CDR3 is made up of 16 amino acids. The CDR3 spells CASSRGQGAGNQPQHF. The CDR3 coding sequence is TGTGCCAGCAGCCGGGGGCAGGGGGCAGGGAATCAGCCCCAGCATTTT.

The chain joins TRBV11-2 to TRBJ2-7, with D hard to call. Per the germline V gene, CDR1 is SGHAT and CDR2 is FQNNGV. This CDR3 has 12 amino acids. V dropped 5 bases and J dropped 3 bases, with 8 bases sitting between them. CDR3: CASSPHIYEQYF. The CDR3 region has the DNA TGTGCCAGCAGCCCTCACATCTACGAGCAGTACTTC.

This clone occurred once. CDR3 sequence: CAWSVRRTSGISDTQYF. DNA of the CDR3: TGTGCCTGGAGTGTACGGCGGACTAGCGGGATATCAGATACGCAGTATTTT. The chain links TRBV30 to TRBJ2-3; 12 bases are shared with TRBD2. V shed 0 bases, J shed 4 bases, and the junction held 8 bases outside the gene matches. CDR3 length: 17 residues. In germline, CDR1 is GTSNPN, CDR2 SVGIG (reference sequence).

CDR3 coding DNA: TGTGCCAGCAGCGGACAGACAGCCCAGGTGGTTTATGAGCAGTTCTTC. This gives the protein CASSGQTAQVVYEQFF. This chain connects TRBV11-2 to TRBJ2-1; possibly TRBD1 for D (6 bases). The CDR3 sequence is 16 residues long. CDR1 SGHAT and CDR2 FQNNGV come from the germline V gene. The ends were cut back, 5 bases at V and 8 bases at J, with 22 bases in the middle.

V is TRBV9 and J is TRBJ2-7, with TRBD2 matching over 9 bases. V gave up 3 bases and J gave up 2 bases; unmatched junction bases: 9. Germline assignment: CDR1 SGDLS and CDR2 YYNGEE. This CDR3 contains 16 residues. The CDR3 protein is CASSEESGGYPYEQYF. CDR3 in DNA: TGTGCCAGCAGCGAGGAAAGCGGGGGGTACCCCTACGAGCAGTACTTC.

Only a few counts were recorded for this clone. The chain employs TRBV19 and TRBJ2-2, with D possibly being TRBD1 (6 bases). CDR3 length equals 14 residues. Germline V gene lookup returns CDR1 LNHDA and CDR2 SQIVND (reference sequence). V shed 5 bases and J shed 6 bases, with 13 bases lying between them. CDR3: CASSQGRGSGELFF. The CDR3 coding sequence is TGTGCCAGTAGTCAGGGCAGGGGATCCGGGGAGCTGTTTTTT.

The gene calls are TRBV7-3 and TRBJ1-1; a weak D match, TRBD1 (5 bases). In germline, CDR1 is SGHTA, CDR2 FQGTGA. The CDR3 is 16 amino acids. V was trimmed by 0 bases and J by 5 bases, leaving 16 bases between them. CDR3 nucleotides: TGTGCCAGCAGCTTAACCGGTGAGTCGGGGGAAACTGAAGCTTTCTTT. Protein: CASSLTGESGETEAFF.

The chain links TRBV2 to TRBJ2-1; D is unclear. The V end lost 8 bases, the J end lost 9 bases, and 11 bases lay between the germline ends. The germline V gene has CDR1 SNHLY and CDR2 FYNNEI. This CDR3 is 11 amino acids long. The CDR3 DNA reads as TGTGCCAGCGTCATGACTGGTGAGCAGTTCTTC. Protein product: CASVMTGEQFF.